Shown below are 22 T cell receptor beta chains from a single sample sequenced in a study of T cell responses to AZD1222 COVID-19 vaccine. Produced via immunoSEQ multiplex PCR; TCRdb's table is partial and in-frame only. The table shows more than 100,000 clones, with 65% to 90% occurring only once. Source: peripheral blood, taken 28 days after the second dose of the MenACWY control vaccine. These receptors were collected from an adult who received the MenACWY meningococcal vaccine as a control.

V is TRBV9 and J is TRBJ1-1; D unclear. The V and J ends lost 1 base and 7 bases respectively, with 11 bases between them. CDR3 length equals 13 residues. Germline CDR1 SGDLS, CDR2 YYNGEE. The CDR3 here is CASSVTIGGEAFF. CDR3 DNA: TGTGCCAGCAGCGTAACAATCGGAGGTGAAGCTTTCTTT.

A few counts support this clone. The V and J genes are TRBV13 and TRBJ1-3, with unresolved D. Germline V gene sequence: CDR1 PRHDT, CDR2 FYEKMQ (reference sequence). The CDR3 is 15 residues long. The V end was cut by 0 bases, the J end by 2 bases, with 8 bases between. CDR3 loop: CASSLGGAPGNTIYF. The CDR3 DNA is TGTGCCAGCAGCTTAGGCGGAGCACCTGGAAACACCATATATTTT.

V usage is TRBV12-3 or TRBV12-4 and J usage is TRBJ2-7; D is perhaps TRBD1 (7 bases). The length of the CDR3 is 12 residues. Trimming stripped 5 bases from V and 6 bases from J, with 11 bases between. CDR3 nucleotide sequence: TGTGCCAGCAGTCGACAGGGAGGCGAGCAGTACGTC. This translates into CASSRQGGEQYV.

The gene calls are TRBV6-1 and TRBJ1-5; D gene unclear. Trimming pared 6 bases from V and 4 bases from J, leaving 13 bases between. This CDR3 region has 14 residues. CDR1 and CDR2 (germline): MNHNS, SASEGT. This CDR3 is CASSSRPKNQPQHF. Here the CDR3 DNA reads TGTGCCAGCAGCTCCCGACCCAAAAATCAGCCCCAGCATTTT.

Only a few counts were recorded for this clone. This rearrangement joins TRBV5-1 to TRBJ1-6; unclear D gene. The CDR3 is made up of 12 amino acids. The germline gives CDR1 SGHRS, CDR2 YFSETQ. Trimming pared 2 bases from V and 9 bases from J, leaving 6 bases between. This CDR3 is CASSFDVSPLHF. CDR3 nucleotide sequence: TGCGCCAGCAGCTTCGATGTTTCACCCCTCCACTTT.

The J gene is TRBJ1-4, the V gene TRBV21-1. TRBV21-1 is reported as a pseudogene. This CDR3 is built from 14 residues. The CDR3 sequence is CASSSVSADEKLFF. The CDR3 bases are TGTGCCAGCAGCAGCGTTTCGGCGGATGAAAAACTGTTTTTT.

The V and J genes are TRBV6-1 and TRBJ2-7; D gene uncertain. The CDR3 consists of 15 residues. The V gene's germline CDR1 is MNHNS and CDR2 SASEGT. V was shortened by 2 bases and J by 0 bases, with 11 bases between the two germline ends. The CDR3 DNA follows: TGTGCCAGCAGTGAATTACGTCACAGCTCCTACGAGCAGTACGTC. This translates into CASSELRHSSYEQYV.

The chain combines TRBV6-5 with TRBJ2-1, with no clear D. Germline V gene lookup returns CDR1 MNHEY and CDR2 SVGAGI. Trimming pared 0 bases from V and 7 bases from J, leaving 7 bases between. The CDR3 is 13 residues long. The CDR3 bases are TGTGCCAGCAGTTACTCGAGTAGAAATGAGCAGTTCTTC. Its translation: CASSYSSRNEQFF.

The chain uses TRBV3-1 (or the pseudogene TRBV3-2) and TRBJ2-5; 13 bases fit TRBD2. CDR1 and CDR2 from the germline V gene are LGHDT and YNNKEL (reference sequence). This CDR3 has 16 residues. With V trimmed by 6 bases and J by 2 bases, 6 bases remained unmatched. The CDR3: CASSRTSGGGQETQYF. CDR3 sequence (DNA): TGTGCCAGCAGTCGGACTAGCGGGGGAGGACAAGAGACCCAGTACTTC.

This chain joins TRBV21-1 and TRBJ2-5; whether TRBD2, the table's D call, matches the DNA was not checked. TRBV21-1 is marked as a pseudogene. This CDR3 spans 17 amino acids. CDR3 amino acids: CASSKGEVAGPRETQYF. In nucleotides, the CDR3 is TGTGCCAGCAGCAAAGGTGAGGTGGCCGGCCCCCGTGAGACCCAGTACTTC.

The V gene is TRBV7-8, the J gene TRBJ1-3; no reliable D call. Trimming shortened V by 1 base and J by 1 base, and 8 bases separated the two germline ends. Germline CDR1 and CDR2: SGHVS and FQNEAQ. The CDR3 spans 15 residues. In DNA, the CDR3 is TGTGCCAGCAGCTTAGAGGCAGTTTCTGGAAACACCATATATTTT. It specifies CASSLEAVSGNTIYF.

The genes are TRBV7-2 and TRBJ2-2; D possibly corresponds to TRBD1 (5 bases). The germline V gene has CDR1 SGHTA and CDR2 FQGNSA. V gave up 5 bases and J gave up 5 bases, with 12 bases separating them. The CDR3 consists of 14 residues. CDR3 sequence reads: CASSGQGWTGELFF. CDR3 in DNA: TGTGCCAGCAGCGGTCAGGGATGGACCGGGGAGCTGTTTTTT.

V is TRBV6-5 and J is TRBJ1-2; TRBD1 aligns across 7 bases. In germline, CDR1 is MNHEY, CDR2 SVGAGI. The CDR3 has 13 amino acids. The ends lost 6 bases at V and 5 bases at J; junction bases unmatched: 6. In DNA form, the CDR3 reads TGTGCCAGCAGCTGGACAGGAACTTATGGCTACACCTTC. Translation: CASSWTGTYGYTF.

The table lists this clone with a count of one. This sequence joins TRBV7-9 and TRBJ1-1; no reliable D call. Germline assignment: CDR1 SEHNR and CDR2 FQNEAQ (reference sequence). Trimming removed 3 bases from V and 4 bases from J, with 15 bases in between. The CDR3 is 15 residues long. CDR3 in DNA: TGTGCCAGCAGCTTTCCGAGGTCCCCGGGCACTGAAGCTTTCTTT. It yields the protein CASSFPRSPGTEAFF. The variable domain in full, with the rest retrieved from reference TRBV7-9 and TRBJ1-1, is DTGVSQNPRHKITKRGQNVTFRCDPISEHNRLYWYRQTLGQGPEFLTYFQNEAQLEKSRLLSDRFSAERPKGSFSTLEIQRTEQGDSAMYLCASSFPRSPGTEAFFGQGTRLTVV.

The rearrangement uses TRBV4-1 and TRBJ1-5; TRBD1 agrees at 9 bases. The CDR3 has 16 amino acids. V lost 4 bases and J lost 5; bases outside the gene matches: 9. CDR1 MGHRA and CDR2 YSYEKL come from the germline V gene. In DNA form, the CDR3 reads TGCGCCAGCAGCCCGGAGGACAGGGGATGGGATCAGCCCCAGCATTTT. Residues: CASSPEDRGWDQPQHF.

The rearrangement links TRBV10-3 to TRBJ2-7; 16 positions match TRBD2. This CDR3 contains 17 residues. Trimming removed 11 bases from V and 2 bases from J; junction bases left unmatched: 12. Germline-derived CDR1 and CDR2 are ENHRY and SYGVKD. The CDR3 DNA is TGTGCCGTCCTCCCGGGACTAGCGGGGGGGGCGACCTACGAGCAGTACGTC. This encodes CAVLPGLAGGATYEQYV.

The V gene is TRBV2, the J gene TRBJ1-2, with D possibly matching TRBD1 (5 bases). The CDR3 length is 15 residues. Trimming stripped 7 bases from V and 8 bases from J, with 23 bases between. The germline V gene encodes CDR1 SNHLY and CDR2 FYNNEI. The CDR3 loop reads CASTPRGAPLSGYTF. Here the CDR3 DNA reads TGTGCCAGCACCCCTCGCGGGGCCCCCCTTTCGGGCTACACCTTC.

The CDR3 coding sequence is TGTGCCAGCAGTTTAACGGAAAATCAGCCCCAGCATTTT. Protein sequence: CASSLTENQPQHF. This chain links TRBV12-3 or TRBV12-4 with TRBJ1-5; unclear D gene. The CDR3 length is 13 residues. V lost 2 bases, J lost 4 bases, and 6 bases lay in between.

This clone turned up a few times. This chain joins TRBV28 and TRBJ1-2; D is perhaps TRBD1 (5 bases). Trimming took off 1 base at V and 4 bases at J, with 7 bases between the two ends. This CDR3 contains 13 residues. Germline V CDR1 and CDR2: MDHEN, SYDVKM. Written as DNA, the CDR3 is TGTGCCAGCAGTTTATTAACAGGCTATGGCTACACCTTC. It yields the protein CASSLLTGYGYTF.

The chain combines TRBV6-2 or TRBV6-3 with TRBJ1-1; D is possibly TRBD1 (6 bases). This CDR3 has 15 amino acids. V was pared by 5 bases and J by 1 base, with 14 bases between. Germline loops: CDR1 MNHEY, CDR2 SVGEGT. The CDR3 nucleotides read TGTGCCAGCAGTAGGGGCGTGGGGGCGAACACTGAAGCTTTCTTT. The encoded protein is CASSRGVGANTEAFF.

In this sample, this clone turned up once. The rearrangement joins TRBV4-3 to TRBJ2-7; weak D call: TRBD2 (6 bases). This CDR3 comprises 16 residues. Trimming pared 1 base from V and 4 bases from J, leaving 17 bases between. Germline values: CDR1 LGHNA, CDR2 YSLEER. The CDR3 loop is CASSQGGAGRGYEQYF. DNA for the CDR3: TGCGCCAGCAGCCAAGGTGGGGCAGGGCGGGGATACGAGCAGTACTTC.

This CDR3 is CASSRPATYEQYF. As DNA, the CDR3 is TGTGCCAGCAGCCGGCCGGCTACCTACGAGCAGTACTTC. The chain joins TRBV6-5 to TRBJ2-7; unclear D gene. Germline V gene data show CDR1 as MNHEY and CDR2 as SVGAGI. CDR3 length equals 13 residues. Trimming pared 6 bases from V and 2 bases from J, leaving 11 bases between.